This entry is about one T cell receptor (beta chain). Its antigen is not yet known. No clone much larger than this one lies a single base away; base qualities are absent. TCRbeta CDR3 regions were sequenced with the immunoSEQ Assay. After extraction, genomic DNA underwent amplification by bias-controlled multiplex PCR, followed by high-throughput sequencing. Per the source publication's procedure: To quantify the absolute abundance of each unique TCRbeta CDR3 region, sequences were collapsed and filtered. T cell fraction was estimated by normalizing TCRbeta template counts to usable DNA, with usable DNA measured through amplification of reference genes found in all nucleated cells. Repertoire TCRs were annotated as SARS-CoV-2-specific by exact matching of V gene, CDR3 amino acid sequence and J gene to a known reactive TCR set. MIRA supplied the reference SARS-CoV-2 TCR set, which was filtered for enrichment in COVID-19-positive ImmuneCODE repertoires so that public or cross-reactive TCRs were removed. Drawing on the MIRA antigens, annotated TCRs were analysed further at the level of specific ORF or position within ORF. Breadth was defined as annotated unique rearrangements over total unique productive rearrangements; depth was the summed frequency of those rearrangements. Two-sided Wilcoxon rank-sum tests were used to compare TCR breadth between groups. Here the immuneACCESS table is served through TCRdb, limited to in-frame sequences with V and J called. Missing clones are a known gap in these copies; in checked studies unresolved V genes cover under half, and the rest lacks a known reason. V and J calls and clone size are copied from that table; D and trimming were computed from the DNA. In all, the sample holds some 270,000 clones, and 70% to 90% of those were seen once. Together, the top ten hold about 2.8% of the sample.

Interpreted using the paper, the treatment or condition label stands for: roughly 18 received Ad26.COV2.S at low or high dose, single or two shots; roughly 5 received placebo; per-sample allocation not given. Repertoires of vaccine and placebo recipients were sequenced from samples collected on day 63 after the first injection. Between 29 July and 7 August 2020, Cohort 1b enrolled 25 adults aged 18-55 years at one site in Boston, USA. Ad26.COV2.S was a replication-incompetent adenovirus type 26 vector that expressed a prefusion-stabilized SARS-CoV-2 spike protein derived from the original Wuhan strain. V is cut by 1 base and J by 4 bases, and the space between the germline ends is 8 bases. From a lookup of the germline V gene, CDR1 and CDR2 are KGHSH and LQKENI. The CDR3 measures 14 amino acids from cysteine to phenylalanine. The read is trimmed to its CDR3 DNA, 42 bases read in frame from base 1.

These data are taken from a study of Ad26.COV2.S vaccination and SARS-CoV-2 variants (dated by TCRdb to the early 2020s). For the study in its entirety: Vaccine-arm donors were drawn from COV1001, a multicentre, randomized, double-blind, placebo-controlled phase I-IIa trial of Ad26.COV2.S in healthy adults. Ad26.COV2.S was given intramuscularly at 5x10^10 or 1x10^11 viral particles, as a single shot or as two shots 56 days apart. TCRbeta repertoire sequencing was used to assess the specificity and breadth of SARS-CoV-2-reactive T cell receptors after Ad26.COV2.S vaccination. The TCR-sequenced set comprised approximately 32 samples: roughly 19 Ad26.COV2.S vaccine recipients, 5 placebo recipients and 8 SARS-CoV-2 convalescent individuals. Trial participants were randomized into five groups of five, in which low-dose or high-dose Ad26.COV2.S was given once or twice, or placebo was given on both occasions. Investigators remained blinded to trial group allocation during experiments and outcome assessment.

General conclusions and limits of the study: The study lacked the statistical power to compare responses across vaccine doses or regimens. According to the authors, total T cell responses may have been underestimated by the TCR breadth and depth analyses. Spike-specific TCR breadth was higher in Ad26.COV2.S recipients than in placebo recipients (P = 0.0014). Vaccine and placebo recipients had similar non-spike TCR breadth, a finding consistent with the vaccine containing only spike. After vaccination, substantial breadth of spike-specific CD8+ and CD4+ T cell responses was reported.

This receptor was obtained from a person aged 18-65 years who received the Ad26.COV2.S COVID-19 vaccine or a placebo. The sequence is built from TRBV18 and TRBJ1-3; TRBD1 is a weak D gene call, 5 bases matching. Source: peripheral blood, taken in a trial of Ad26.COV2.S vaccine versus placebo. Read as DNA, the sequence is TGTGCCAGCTCACCACAGGGGTACGGAAACACCATATATTTT. Translated, this gives CASSPQGYGNTIYF. The CDR3 plus the reference TRBV18 and TRBJ1-3 genes for the other parts give the full variable domain: NAGVMQNPRHLVRRRGQEARLRCSPMKGHSHVYWYRQLPEEGLKFMVYLQKENIIDESGMPKERFSAEFPKEGPSILRIQQVVRGDSAAYFCASSPQGYGNTIYFGEGSWLTVV.